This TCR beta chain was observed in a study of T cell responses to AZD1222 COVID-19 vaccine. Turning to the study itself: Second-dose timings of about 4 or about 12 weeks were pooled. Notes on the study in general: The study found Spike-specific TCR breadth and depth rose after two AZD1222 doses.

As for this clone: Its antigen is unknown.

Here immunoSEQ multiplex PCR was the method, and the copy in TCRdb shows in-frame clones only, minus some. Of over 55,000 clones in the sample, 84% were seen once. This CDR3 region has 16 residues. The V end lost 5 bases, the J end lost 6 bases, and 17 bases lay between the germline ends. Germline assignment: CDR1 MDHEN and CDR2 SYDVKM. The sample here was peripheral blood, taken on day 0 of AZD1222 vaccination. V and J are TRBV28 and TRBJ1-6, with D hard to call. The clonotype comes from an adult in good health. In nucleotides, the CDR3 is TGTGCCAGCAGTACCCCGCGAGGGAATTCTAATTCACCCCTCCACTTT. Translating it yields CASSTPRGNSNSPLHF.